This is a list of T cell receptor beta chains from one sample in a study of blood T cell repertoires in COVID-19. Some clones are missing from TCRdb's copy, which holds only in-frame ones; the method was immunoSEQ multiplex PCR. The table records about 220,000 clones, more than 65% of them present only once. The source material was peripheral blood. These receptors were obtained from a man aged 40-49 years who had recovered from COVID-19. Both conserved end residues are part of each CDR3. A D gene is named only where the DNA matches it firmly. Size is stated for part of the rows, as once, few or many counts, or as a class when the clone is expanded.

TRBJ2-4 . . TRBV19 13 TGTGCCAGTAGTCAGAGGGACACTCAAATTCAGTACTTC CASSQRDTQIQYF
TRBJ1-1 . . TRBV7-9 15 TGTGCCAGCAGCTTACTCGGTCAAATGAACACTGAAGCTTTCTTT CASSLLGQMNTEAFF
TRBJ2-1 . . TRBV24-1 14 TGTGCCACCAGTGAACCGGGTGACCACAATGAGCAGTTCTTC CATSEPGDHNEQFF
TRBJ1-2 . . TRBV27 15 TGTGCCAGCAGTTCGCGGGGGGGTCTGTACTATGGCTACACCTTC CASSSRGGLYYGYTF
TRBJ1-5 . TRBD1 TRBV7-2 13 TGTGCCAGCAGCACGACAGGGGATCAGCCCCAGCATTTT CASSTTGDQPQHF
TRBJ2-5 . . TRBV10-2 15 TGCGCCAGCAGTAGAGGCCAGGGGTTGCGAGAGACCCAGTACTTC CASSRGQGLRETQYF
TRBJ1-2 many . TRBV7-9 13 TGTGCCAGCAGCCCCAGCGCCCTCTATGGCTACACCTTC CASSPSALYGYTF
TRBJ2-7 . TRBD2 TRBV5-1 14 TGCGCCAGCAGCATCGGACTAGCGGGGGCCCCTTCGTACTTC CASSIGLAGAPSYF
TRBJ1-5 few TRBD1 TRBV5-1 15 TGCGCCAGCAGCTTGGATGGGACAGGTGGTCAGCCCCAGCATTTT CASSLDGTGGQPQHF
TRBJ2-7 . . TRBV14 14 TGTGCCAGCAGCCCCATTGGCAGGGCTGGCGAGCAGTACTTC CASSPIGRAGEQYF
TRBJ1-2 few . TRBV18 13 TGTGCCAGCTCCCAAGGGGGAGACTATGGCTACACCTTC CASSQGGDYGYTF
TRBJ2-7 once . TRBV5-6 16 TGTGCCAGCAGCTTGGGAACAGGGAGTTTCTCCTACGAGCAGTACTTC CASSLGTGSFSYEQYF
TRBJ2-7 . TRBD1 TRBV5-4 15 TGTGCCAGCAGCTTGGCACAGGGGAGCTCCTACGAGCAGTACTTC CASSLAQGSSYEQYF
TRBJ2-3 . TRBD2 TRBV11-2 15 TGTGCCAGCAGCTTAGTTGCGGGAGAGGCAGATACGCAGTATTTT CASSLVAGEADTQYF
TRBJ2-2 . . TRBV5-4 16 TGTGCCAGCAGCTTGTCGGAGGGGCTTGTCACCGGGGAGCTGTTTTTT CASSLSEGLVTGELFF
TRBJ1-1 . TRBD1 TRBV6-5 13 TGTGCCACCACCCTGGACAGGGGAACTGAAGCTTTCTTT CATTLDRGTEAFF
TRBJ1-5 . . TRBV28 13 TGTGCCAGCAGGGGCGCTGTGGGTAAGTCCCAGCATTTT CASRGAVGKSQHF
TRBJ2-7 . TRBD2 TRBV5-4 16 TGTGCCAGCAGCCGCGGGCTAGCGGGAGGACGATACGAGCAGTACTTC CASSRGLAGGRYEQYF
TRBJ2-1 . . TRBV2 12 TGTGCCAGCAGCCCAGGTTACAATGAGCAGTTCTTC CASSPGYNEQFF
TRBJ2-5 . . TRBV12-1 16 TGTGCCAGCAGCTTAGGACTAGAGGAGGGTCAAGAGACCCAGTACTTC CASSLGLEEGQETQYF
TRBJ2-1 . TRBD2 TRBV7-6 16 TGTGCCAGCAGCTTTTATCCGGGAGGGTCCTACAATGAGCAGTTCTTC CASSFYPGGSYNEQFF
TRBJ2-7 . TRBD1 TRBV30 14 TGTGCCGGATGGGGACAGGGGGGAAAAAACGAGCAGTACTTC CAGWGQGGKNEQYF
TRBJ2-1 few . TRBV2 11 TGTGCCAGCAGCCCCGGGAATGAGCAGTTCTTC CASSPGNEQFF
TRBJ2-6 . . TRBV30 16 TGTGCCTGGAGGAGACTAGGTTCCTCTGGGGCCAACGTCCTGACTTTC CAWRRLGSSGANVLTF
TRBJ1-5 . . TRBV27 14 TGTGCCAGCAGTTTGTATGGGAGGGGCCAGCCCCAGCATTTT CASSLYGRGQPQHF
TRBJ2-2 . TRBD2 TRBV6-2/TRBV6-3 17 TGTGCCAGCAGTTACAGGGTAGCGGGGGGACTCACTGGGGAGCTGTTTTTT CASSYRVAGGLTGELFF
TRBJ1-1 . TRBD1 TRBV20-1 14 TGCAGTGCTAGTCAGGGGGTGGGTGACACTGAAGCTTTCTTT CSASQGVGDTEAFF
TRBJ2-3 . TRBD2 TRBV4-3 16 TGCGCCAGCAGCCGATCGGGACTAGCGGAGACAGATACGCAGTATTTT CASSRSGLAETDTQYF
TRBJ2-3 . TRBD2 TRBV9 17 TGTGCCAGCAGCGCTATCCGGACTAGCGGGGGCCGGGATACGCAGTATTTT CASSAIRTSGGRDTQYF
TRBJ2-3 . . TRBV10-1 14 TGCGCCAGCAGTGAGTCTCACTTTACAGATACGCAGTATTTT CASSESHFTDTQYF
TRBJ2-7 many . TRBV5-1 15 TGCGCCAGCAGCTTGTTAGGTAGCCGATCCTACGAGCAGTACTTC CASSLLGSRSYEQYF
TRBJ1-1 . . TRBV28 13 TGTGCCAGCAGCCCTACCATTCCCCGGGAAGCTTTCTTT CASSPTIPREAFF
TRBJ2-3 . TRBD2 TRBV11-2 16 TGTGCCAGCAGCTTACTCGGATGGCTAGCGGGAGATACGCAGTATTTT CASSLLGWLAGDTQYF
TRBJ1-1 . . TRBV6-2/TRBV6-3 14 TGTGCCAGCAGTTACTCGTCGACAGACACTGAAGCTTTCTTT CASSYSSTDTEAFF
TRBJ2-5 . TRBD2 TRBV5-4 16 TGTGCCAGCAGCTTGGGGGGACTAGACCGTCAAGAGACCCAGTACTTC CASSLGGLDRQETQYF
TRBJ1-2 once . TRBV6-5 14 TGTGCCAGCAGTTACTTTCAGGGGAGCTATGGCTACACCTTC CASSYFQGSYGYTF
TRBJ2-1 . . TRBV7-9 15 TGTGCCAGCAGCCCGGCGGGGGCCGGTTACAATGAGCAGTTCTTC CASSPAGAGYNEQFF
TRBJ2-1 . TRBD1 TRBV2 11 TGTGCCAGCGGGACAGACAATGAGCAGTTCTTC CASGTDNEQFF
TRBJ1-5 . TRBD1 TRBV6-1 17 TGTGCCAGCAGTGGGTTGGAGGGGGCGCTTAACAATCAGCCCCAGCATTTT CASSGLEGALNNQPQHF
TRBJ1-4 . . TRBV10-3 14 TGTGCCATCAGTGGGGGGCAGGGACGCGAAAAACTGTTTTTT CAISGGQGREKLFF
TRBJ2-2 . TRBD1 TRBV10-3 14 TGTGCCATCAGCCGACAGGGAGACACCGGGGAGCTGTTTTTT CAISRQGDTGELFF
TRBJ2-7 . . TRBV3-1/TRBV3-2 15 TGTGCCAGCAGCCAGAACCGGGAGAGCTCCTACGAGCAGTACTTC CASSQNRESSYEQYF
TRBJ1-6 once TRBD1 TRBV10-2 13 TGCGCCACTTCGACAGGGGGCGAAGGGACCCTCCACTTT CATSTGGEGTLHF
TRBJ2-3 . . TRBV11-2 15 TGTGCCAGCAGCTTAGGGGGGGGCCAGGGAGATACGCAGTATTTT CASSLGGGQGDTQYF
TRBJ1-1 . . TRBV5-1 13 TGCGCCAGCAGGGGAGGCGAAAACACTGAAGCTTTCTTT CASRGGENTEAFF
TRBJ1-2 . . TRBV6-6 13 TGTGCCAGCAGTTACGCAGGGGACTATGGCTACACCTTC CASSYAGDYGYTF
TRBJ2-5 . . TRBV11-2 13 TGTGCCAGCAGCTTGTCAGGGTGGGGGACCCAGTACTTC CASSLSGWGTQYF
TRBJ2-7 . TRBD1 TRBV9 15 TGTGCCAGCGGGACAGGGCGTCCCTTTACGGACGAGCAGTACTTC CASGTGRPFTDEQYF
TRBJ1-1 few . TRBV18 16 TGTGCCAGCTCATCTACAGCAACAGACATGAACACTGAAGCTTTCTTT CASSSTATDMNTEAFF
TRBJ1-6 . TRBD1 TRBV11-2 16 TGTGCCAGCAGCTTAGTGGGACAGTCCTATAATTCACCCCTCCACTTT CASSLVGQSYNSPLHF
TRBJ2-3 . TRBD2 TRBV7-2 14 TGTGCCAGCACCCGGCGGGGGGCGGGAGATACGCAGTATTTT CASTRRGAGDTQYF
TRBJ1-5 . TRBD1 TRBV18 15 TGTGCCAGCTCACAAGACAGGGGGGAACACCAGCCCCAGCATTTT CASSQDRGEHQPQHF
TRBJ1-1 . TRBD1 TRBV19 14 TGTGCCAGTAGTGATCTACAGGGGTACACTGAAGCTTTCTTT CASSDLQGYTEAFF
TRBJ2-1 . TRBD2 TRBV4-3 16 TGCGCCAGCAGCCAAGAGACTAGCGGGGGCTACAATGAGCAGTTCTTC CASSQETSGGYNEQFF
TRBJ1-1 . . TRBV29-1 14 TGCAGCGTAGCCCCCGGGGGGCGGGACACTGAAGCTTTCTTT CSVAPGGRDTEAFF
TRBJ2-1 . . TRBV18 19 TGTGCCAGCTCACCACCCCCGGGAGTCGGGAGTCTGTCCTACAATGAGCAGTTCTTC CASSPPPGVGSLSYNEQFF
TRBJ2-3 . TRBD2 TRBV10-1 15 TGCGCCAGCAGTAGGACGGGGGGGCTCACAGATACGCAGTATTTT CASSRTGGLTDTQYF